The present TCR beta chain was sequenced within a study of CD8+CD57+ T cells in acquired aplastic anemia. The study's findings and limits: There were about 27 CD8+ CDR3 sequences that occurred in both patients and controls.

Sequencing involved patients with CD8+CD57+ cell expansion previously shown by flow cytometry. Regarding this clonotype: The antigen is unknown.

Genomic DNA served as template for TCR beta VDJ and CDR3 profiling. TCRdb re-derived calls from the reads in MiXCR, one entry per CDR3 protein. The sample has around 180,000 distinct CDR3 sequences, around 50% seen once. The germline gives CDR1 ENHRY, CDR2 SYGVKD. Losses at the gene ends were 6 bases for V and 5 bases for J; bases not matched to a gene: 11. This CDR3 is 15 amino acids long. This receptor was taken from a human donor with aplastic anemia. The chain combines TRBV10-3 with TRBJ2-5, with TRBD2 matching over 8 bases. Specimen: sorted CD4+, CD8+, or CD8+CD57+ T cells (not recorded which) from PBMCs. The CDR3 DNA reads TGTGCCATCAGCTACGGACTAGCCAGTCCGGAGACCCAGTACTTC. This encodes CAISYGLASPETQYF.